This entry is about one TCR beta chain. Antigen unknown. The data belong to a study of T cells in Graves' hyperthyroidism and ophthalmopathy. Overall study: Pretreatment peripheral blood was obtained at initial diagnosis. Notes on the study in general: The model's output predicted ophthalmopathy at a median of about 5.9 months prior to onset.

The germline CDR1 and CDR2 sequences are SGHRS and YFSETQ. The CDR3 length is 14 residues. V shed 0 bases, J shed 9 bases, and the junction held 6 bases outside the gene matches. TCR beta CDR3 region amplification was performed from RNA transcripts. Carried out on the TCR CDR3, a first-round RT-PCR used the HTBI primer set. MiXCR, run by TCRdb on the multiplex PCR reads, gives a single entry per CDR3 protein. The sample has approximately 380,000 distinct CDR3 sequences, around 15% seen once. This rearrangement joins TRBV5-1 to TRBJ1-2; 9 positions agree with TRBD1. The receptor was derived from a man between 45 and 60 years old with Graves' ophthalmopathy. Material: blood. CDR3 region: CASSLEAGTGSYTF. CDR3 nucleotide sequence: TGCGCCAGCAGCTTGGAAGCTGGGACAGGGAGCTACACCTTC.